Listed below are T cell receptor beta chains from one sample, sequenced in a study of shared clonotypes between healthy human individuals. Clones were read by immunoSEQ multiplex PCR, and TCRdb kept only the in-frame ones, dropping some. The sample records 1.4 million to 1.5 million clones, approximately 96% being singletons. The source material was naive CD4+ T cells sorted from blood. Receptor source: a man aged 25 to 40 in good health. Each CDR3 is given with its conserved first and last residue. A D gene is named only where the DNA matches it firmly. Rows may omit the clone size; those that give it use once, few, many or a size class.

d_call: TRBD2
clone_size: -
v_call: TRBV6-6
cdr3_length: 15
j_call: TRBJ2-3
cdr3_nt: TGTGCCAGCCAATTAGCGGGACGCCTCACAGATACGCAGTATTTT
cdr3_aa: CASQLAGRLTDTQYF

d_call: TRBD1
clone_size: -
v_call: TRBV19
cdr3_length: 14
j_call: TRBJ2-1
cdr3_nt: TGTGCCAGTAGTCCGGGACAGGGCTACAATGAGCAGTTCTTC
cdr3_aa: CASSPGQGYNEQFF

d_call: -
clone_size: -
v_call: TRBV9
cdr3_length: 15
j_call: TRBJ2-7
cdr3_nt: TGTGCCAGCAGAGGACCCCCACACTACTCCTACGAGCAGTACTTC
cdr3_aa: CASRGPPHYSYEQYF

d_call: -
clone_size: -
v_call: TRBV29-1
cdr3_length: 17
j_call: TRBJ2-3
cdr3_nt: TGCAGCGTTGAAGATCCATGGGCCAGAACCCACACAGATACGCAGTATTTT
cdr3_aa: CSVEDPWARTHTDTQYF

d_call: TRBD2
clone_size: -
v_call: TRBV7-3
cdr3_length: 15
j_call: TRBJ2-5
cdr3_nt: TGTGCCAGCAGCTTACAGGGCGGGAGGGCGGAGACCCAGTACTTC
cdr3_aa: CASSLQGGRAETQYF

d_call: TRBD2
clone_size: -
v_call: TRBV28
cdr3_length: 16
j_call: TRBJ2-3
cdr3_nt: TGTGCCAGCAGCGAAAAGACTAGCGCACACACAGATACGCAGTATTTT
cdr3_aa: CASSEKTSAHTDTQYF

d_call: -
clone_size: -
v_call: TRBV7-2
cdr3_length: 14
j_call: TRBJ2-1
cdr3_nt: TGTGCCGGAGCAAAAGAAACAGGGCTAAATGAGCAGTTCTTC
cdr3_aa: CAGAKETGLNEQFF

d_call: TRBD1
clone_size: -
v_call: TRBV4-3
cdr3_length: 15
j_call: TRBJ2-2
cdr3_nt: TGCGCCAGCAGCCGAGGGGGCGCGGGCACCGGGGAGCTGTTTTTT
cdr3_aa: CASSRGGAGTGELFF

d_call: -
clone_size: -
v_call: TRBV10-1
cdr3_length: 12
j_call: TRBJ2-7
cdr3_nt: TGCGCCAGCAGTCGGGGGATCTACGAGCAGTACTTC
cdr3_aa: CASSRGIYEQYF

d_call: TRBD2
clone_size: -
v_call: TRBV28
cdr3_length: 17
j_call: TRBJ2-1
cdr3_nt: TGTGCCAGCAGGGGGACTAGCGGGAGTATAACCCTCAATGAGCAGTTCTTC
cdr3_aa: CASRGTSGSITLNEQFF

d_call: -
clone_size: -
v_call: TRBV4-1
cdr3_length: 17
j_call: TRBJ2-1
cdr3_nt: TGCGCCAGCAGCCAAGATAGTACGGGAAGCTCCTACAATGAGCAGTTCTTC
cdr3_aa: CASSQDSTGSSYNEQFF

d_call: TRBD2
clone_size: -
v_call: TRBV19
cdr3_length: 13
j_call: TRBJ2-1
cdr3_nt: TGTGCCAGTAGTATAAGCGGGGCGTATGAGCAGTTCTTC
cdr3_aa: CASSISGAYEQFF

d_call: -
clone_size: once
v_call: TRBV29-1
cdr3_length: 14
j_call: TRBJ2-2
cdr3_nt: TGCAGCGTTGATAGTGGGACACCTACCGGGGAGCTGTTTTTT
cdr3_aa: CSVDSGTPTGELFF

d_call: -
clone_size: -
v_call: TRBV11-2
cdr3_length: 17
j_call: TRBJ1-2
cdr3_nt: TGTGCCAGCAGCTTCGGCCCTGCCAGTGGCCCTAACTATGGCTACACCTTC
cdr3_aa: CASSFGPASGPNYGYTF

d_call: -
clone_size: -
v_call: TRBV12-5
cdr3_length: 21
j_call: TRBJ2-1
cdr3_nt: TGTGCTAGTGGTTTAAATATTAGCCCAGACCCGCTACTGAGCTCCTACAATGAGCAGTTCTTC
cdr3_aa: CASGLNISPDPLLSSYNEQFF

d_call: -
clone_size: -
v_call: TRBV6-5
cdr3_length: 16
j_call: TRBJ2-3
cdr3_nt: TGTGCCAGCAGTTACCGACCCCGGGAAGACACAGATACGCAGTATTTT
cdr3_aa: CASSYRPREDTDTQYF

d_call: -
clone_size: -
v_call: TRBV5-5
cdr3_length: 16
j_call: TRBJ1-1
cdr3_nt: TGTGCCAGCAGCTCCATCTTCATTAGACAATACACTGAAGCTTTCTTT
cdr3_aa: CASSSIFIRQYTEAFF

d_call: TRBD2
clone_size: -
v_call: TRBV27
cdr3_length: 16
j_call: TRBJ2-7
cdr3_nt: TGTGCCAGCAGTCATGCGACTAGCGGGAGTATCTACGAGCAGTACTTC
cdr3_aa: CASSHATSGSIYEQYF

d_call: TRBD2
clone_size: -
v_call: TRBV5-1
cdr3_length: 16
j_call: TRBJ2-4
cdr3_nt: TGCGCCAGCAGCCGCCTGGGCGGGAGCGGGGAAAATATTCAGTACTTC
cdr3_aa: CASSRLGGSGENIQYF

d_call: -
clone_size: -
v_call: TRBV6-5
cdr3_length: 15
j_call: TRBJ2-7
cdr3_nt: TGTGCCAGCAGTCCTTCGGGACACAGCTCCTACGAGCAGTACTTC
cdr3_aa: CASSPSGHSSYEQYF